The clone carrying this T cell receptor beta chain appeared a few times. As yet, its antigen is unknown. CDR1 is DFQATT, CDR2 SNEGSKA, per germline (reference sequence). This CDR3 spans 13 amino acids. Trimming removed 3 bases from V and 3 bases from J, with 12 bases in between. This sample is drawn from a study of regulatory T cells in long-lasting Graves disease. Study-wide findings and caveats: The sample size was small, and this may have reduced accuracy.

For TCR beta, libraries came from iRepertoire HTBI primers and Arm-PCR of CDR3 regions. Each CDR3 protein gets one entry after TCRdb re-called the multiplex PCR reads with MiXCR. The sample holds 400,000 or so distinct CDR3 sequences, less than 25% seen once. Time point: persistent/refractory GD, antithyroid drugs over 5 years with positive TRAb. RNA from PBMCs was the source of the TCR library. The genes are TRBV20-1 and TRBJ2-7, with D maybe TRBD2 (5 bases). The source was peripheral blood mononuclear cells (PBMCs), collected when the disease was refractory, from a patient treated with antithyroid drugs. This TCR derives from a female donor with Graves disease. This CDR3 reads CSASNGMVYEQYF. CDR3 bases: TGCAGTGCTAGTAACGGGATGGTCTACGAGCAGTACTTC.